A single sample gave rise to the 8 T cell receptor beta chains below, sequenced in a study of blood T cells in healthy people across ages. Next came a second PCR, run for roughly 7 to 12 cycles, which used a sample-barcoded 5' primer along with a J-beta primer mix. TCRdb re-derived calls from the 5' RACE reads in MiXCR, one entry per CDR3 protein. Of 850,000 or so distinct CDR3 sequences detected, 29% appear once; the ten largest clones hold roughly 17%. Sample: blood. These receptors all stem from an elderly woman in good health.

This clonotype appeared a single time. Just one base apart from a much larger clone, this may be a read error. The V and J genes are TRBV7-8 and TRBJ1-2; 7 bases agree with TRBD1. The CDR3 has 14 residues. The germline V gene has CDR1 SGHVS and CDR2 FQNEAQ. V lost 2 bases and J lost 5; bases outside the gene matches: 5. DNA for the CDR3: TGTGCCAGCAGCTTACAGGGGGACTTTTATGGCTACACCTTC. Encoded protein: CASSLQGDFYGYTF. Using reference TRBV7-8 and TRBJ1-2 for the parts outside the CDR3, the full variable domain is GAGVSQSPRYKVAKRGQDVALRCDPISGHVSLFWYQQALGQGPEFLTYFQNEAQLDKSGLPSDRFFAERPEGSVSTLKIQRTQQEDSAVYLCASSLQGDFYGYTFGSGTRLTVV.

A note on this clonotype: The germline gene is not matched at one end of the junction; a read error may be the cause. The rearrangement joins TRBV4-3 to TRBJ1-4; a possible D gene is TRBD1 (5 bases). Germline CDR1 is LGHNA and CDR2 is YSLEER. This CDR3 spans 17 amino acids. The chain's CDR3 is CASSQGGNYPTNEKLYF. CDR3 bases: TGCGCCAGCAGCCAGGGGGGGAATTACCCAACTAATGAAAAACTGTATTTT.

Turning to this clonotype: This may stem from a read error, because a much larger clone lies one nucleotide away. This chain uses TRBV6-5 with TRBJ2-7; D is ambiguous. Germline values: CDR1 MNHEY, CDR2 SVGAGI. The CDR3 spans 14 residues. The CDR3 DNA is TGTGCCAGCAGTTACGACGGTTCAGCCTACGGGCAGTACTTC. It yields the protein CASSYDGSAYGQYF.

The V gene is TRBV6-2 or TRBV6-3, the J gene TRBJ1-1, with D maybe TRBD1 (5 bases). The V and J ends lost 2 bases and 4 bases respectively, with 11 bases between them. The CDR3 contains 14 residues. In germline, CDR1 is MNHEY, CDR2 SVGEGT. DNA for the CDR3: TGTGCCAGCAGTTACATGCAGGGCGGCACTGAAGCTTTCTTT. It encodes CASSYMQGGTEAFF.

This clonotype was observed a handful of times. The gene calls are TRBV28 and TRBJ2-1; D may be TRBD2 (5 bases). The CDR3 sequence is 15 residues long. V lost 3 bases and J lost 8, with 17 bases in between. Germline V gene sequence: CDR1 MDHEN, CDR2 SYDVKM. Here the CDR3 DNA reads TGTGCCAGCAGTTTTTATGCAAGCGGTAAGGATGAGCAGTTCTTC. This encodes CASSFYASGKDEQFF.

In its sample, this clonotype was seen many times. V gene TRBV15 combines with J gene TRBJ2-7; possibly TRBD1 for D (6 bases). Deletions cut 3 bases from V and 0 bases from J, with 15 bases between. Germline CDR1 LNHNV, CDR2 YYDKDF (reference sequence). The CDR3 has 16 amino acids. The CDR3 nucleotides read TGTGCCACCAGCAGCCAAGGACAGCCAAACTCCTACGAGCAGTACTTC. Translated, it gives CATSSQGQPNSYEQYF.

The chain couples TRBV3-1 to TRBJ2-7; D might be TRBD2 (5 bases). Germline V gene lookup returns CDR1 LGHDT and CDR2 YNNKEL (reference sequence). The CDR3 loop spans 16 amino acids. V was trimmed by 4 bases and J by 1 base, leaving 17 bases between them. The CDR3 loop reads CASSPKKASGSYEQYF. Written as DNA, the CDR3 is TGTGCCAGCAGCCCCAAGAAGGCAAGCGGTTCCTACGAGCAGTACTTC.

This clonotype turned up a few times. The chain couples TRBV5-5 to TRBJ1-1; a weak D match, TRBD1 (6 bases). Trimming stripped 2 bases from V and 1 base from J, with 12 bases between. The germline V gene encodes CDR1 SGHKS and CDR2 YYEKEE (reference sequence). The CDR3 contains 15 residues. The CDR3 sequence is CASSLQGISNTEAFF. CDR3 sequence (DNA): TGTGCCAGCAGCTTACAGGGAATCTCGAACACTGAAGCTTTCTTT.